Following are 22 T cell receptor beta chains from one sample sequenced in a study of blood T cell repertoires in COVID-19 (TCRdb year 2020). The library was produced with the immunoSEQ multiplex PCR assay. The source is immuneACCESS, and TCRdb retained only in-frame sequences with V and J called. Part of the clones is not carried over; for the studies checked, unresolved V genes explain less than half of this, and the remainder is unexplained. The sample contains almost 300,000 clones, nearly 90% of them found a single time. The top ten clones comprise around 10% of the sample. Material for sequencing was peripheral blood. These receptors all stem from a woman in her twenties or thirties with COVID-19, enrolled during active disease.

J is TRBJ1-1 and V is TRBV6-5, with TRBD1 matching over 11 bases. V was pared by 7 bases and J by 10 bases, with 11 bases of the junction left unmatched. This CDR3 has 14 amino acids. Germline CDR1 reads MNHEY; CDR2 reads SVGAGI. CDR3 loop: CASTSPDRGRVAFF. Here the CDR3 DNA reads TGTGCCAGCACTTCACCGGACAGGGGGCGCGTAGCTTTCTTT.

The gene calls are TRBV5-4 and TRBJ1-2; 9 bases are a match to TRBD1. The CDR3 covers 15 residues. Germline lookup yields CDR1 SGHNT and CDR2 YYREEE (reference sequence). Losses at the gene ends were 3 bases for V and 6 bases for J; bases not matched to a gene: 9. CDR3 residues: CASSSQYRGLNGYTF. CDR3 coding DNA: TGTGCCAGCAGCTCTCAATACAGGGGGCTAAATGGCTACACCTTC.

The chain couples TRBV13 to TRBJ1-6; TRBD1 is a possible D gene (5 bases). Germline V gene data show CDR1 as PRHDT and CDR2 as FYEKMQ (reference sequence). Trimming cost V 5 bases and J 10 bases, with 21 bases left between them. The CDR3 consists of 16 residues. CDR3 bases: TGTGCCAGCAGCAAAGGGCCGGTAGGGGTAGGGTCACCCCTCCACTTT. It encodes CASSKGPVGVGSPLHF.

The V call is TRBV4-1, the J call TRBJ2-7; TRBD1 matches at 10 bases. CDR1 and CDR2 (germline): MGHRA, YSYEKL. V lost 0 bases and J lost 2; bases outside the gene matches: 4. The CDR3 is 16 residues long. The CDR3 loop is CASSQEWGTGAYEQYF. The CDR3 nucleotides are TGCGCCAGCAGCCAAGAATGGGGGACAGGGGCCTACGAGCAGTACTTC.

CDR3 sequence: CASSLGTALGAFF. The CDR3, as DNA: TGTGCCAGCAGTTTGGGGACAGCCTTGGGGGCTTTCTTT. The chain is built from TRBV12-3 or TRBV12-4 and TRBJ1-1, with 7 bases lining up with TRBD1. Trimming removed 3 bases from V and 11 bases from J; junction bases left unmatched: 9. The CDR3 has 13 amino acids.

The chain links TRBV21-1 to TRBJ2-4; TRBD2, the table's D call, lacks a check against the DNA. TRBV21-1 is termed a pseudogene. CDR3 length equals 16 residues. Here the CDR3 reads CASTPRKRIAKNIQYF. The CDR3 bases are TGTGCCAGCACCCCACGGAAGAGGATAGCCAAAAACATTCAGTACTTC.

The chain carries TRBV7-2 and TRBJ1-2; TRBD1 matches 9 bases. CDR1 SGHTA and CDR2 FQGNSA come from the germline V gene. V lost 5 bases and J lost 4; bases outside the gene matches: 8. This CDR3 is 15 amino acids long. For the CDR3, the DNA is TGTGCCAGCAGCACAGGGACAGGGTTTGCCTATGGCTACACCTTC. Its translation: CASSTGTGFAYGYTF.

The chain carries TRBV11-2 and TRBJ2-1; D is possibly TRBD1 (6 bases). Germline CDR1 is SGHAT and CDR2 is FQNNGV. This CDR3 is 12 amino acids long. Trimming shortened V by 0 bases and J by 13 bases, and 10 bases separated the two germline ends. The CDR3 is CASSLDRDTQFF. The CDR3 DNA is TGTGCCAGCAGCTTAGACAGGGACACCCAGTTCTTC.

The rearrangement joins TRBV5-1 to TRBJ1-4; no clear D gene. In germline, CDR1 is SGHRS, CDR2 YFSETQ. The CDR3 runs to 14 residues. V was clipped by 1 base and J by 8 bases, with 12 bases between them. CDR3: CASSLTQLKEKLFF. The DNA for the CDR3 is TGCGCCAGCAGCTTGACACAGCTGAAAGAAAAACTGTTTTTT.

The V call is TRBV19, the J call TRBJ2-1; no firm D call. This CDR3 contains 16 residues. Germline V gives CDR1 LNHDA, CDR2 SQIVND (reference sequence). V dropped 7 bases and J dropped 2 bases, with 18 bases sitting between them. DNA of the CDR3: TGTGCCAGTACCGTCACCGGGTCAGCAACCTACAATGAGCAGTTCTTC. This sequence encodes CASTVTGSATYNEQFF.

The J gene is TRBJ2-7, the V gene TRBV4-1; weak D call: TRBD2 (7 bases). V lost 4 bases and J 2 bases, leaving 18 bases between the germline ends. Germline CDR1 MGHRA, CDR2 YSYEKL. This CDR3 spans 16 amino acids. The CDR3 nucleotides read TGCGCCAGCAGCCCGGGGGGCCCGACCGCGACCTACGAGCAGTACTTC. Translation gives CASSPGGPTATYEQYF.

This clone came up many times. The J gene is TRBJ1-5, the V gene TRBV27; tentative D call: TRBD1 (6 bases). V was shortened by 10 bases and J by 0 bases, with 13 bases between the two germline ends. Germline CDR1 MNHEY, CDR2 SMNVEV (reference sequence). The CDR3 is 14 residues long. CDR3 nucleotide sequence: TGTGCCACCTCGGACAGCCATAGCAATCAGCCCCAGCATTTT. Its translation: CATSDSHSNQPQHF.

This clone has only one observation. CDR3 protein: CASSIVGGPQPQHF. For the CDR3, the DNA is TGTGCCAGTAGTATAGTCGGGGGGCCTCAGCCCCAGCATTTT. The J gene is TRBJ1-5, the V gene TRBV19; a weak D match, TRBD1 (6 bases). The CDR3 sequence is 14 residues long. Trimming cost V 1 base and J 6 bases, with 10 bases left between them. Germline V gives CDR1 LNHDA, CDR2 SQIVND (reference sequence).

The gene calls are TRBV24-1 and TRBJ2-1; TRBD2 might be the D (6 bases). Germline-derived CDR1 and CDR2 are KGHDR and SFDVKD. With 5 bases removed from V and 10 bases from J, the gap between germline ends came to 8 bases. CDR3 length: 11 amino acids. The CDR3 here is CATSGGEEQFF. CDR3 in DNA: TGTGCCACCAGTGGCGGGGAGGAGCAGTTCTTC.

V gene TRBV13 combines with J gene TRBJ2-2; TRBD1 matches 8 bases. The CDR3 sequence is 15 residues long. Germline V lookup: CDR1 PRHDT, CDR2 FYEKMQ (reference sequence). V gave up 4 bases and J gave up 6 bases; unmatched junction bases: 7. The CDR3 region has the DNA TGTGCCAGCAGCTCCGATGGGACAGGCTCCGGGGAGCTGTTTTTT. It specifies CASSSDGTGSGELFF.

The V gene is TRBV18, the J gene TRBJ1-5; D may be TRBD1 (5 bases). V lost 0 bases and J lost 2, with 11 bases in between. Germline assignment: CDR1 KGHSH and CDR2 LQKENI. This CDR3 is built from 16 residues. The CDR3 sequence: CASSPPGREGNQPQHF. The CDR3 nucleotides are TGTGCCAGCTCACCACCCGGCAGGGAGGGCAATCAGCCCCAGCATTTT.

The J gene is TRBJ2-5, the V gene TRBV6-5, with D hard to call. The CDR3 is made up of 15 amino acids. V lost 5 bases and J 3 bases, leaving 16 bases between the germline ends. Germline V gene lookup returns CDR1 MNHEY and CDR2 SVGAGI. CDR3 coding DNA: TGTGCCAGCAGTAATACCGGGTTCTGGGAAGAGACCCAGTACTTC. It specifies CASSNTGFWEETQYF.

The chain employs TRBV29-1 and TRBJ1-2, with a tentative D call TRBD1 (5 bases). Per the germline V gene, CDR1 is SQVTM and CDR2 is ANQGSEA. Trimming left V 7 bases short and J 7 bases short, with 13 bases between. The CDR3 length is 11 residues. The CDR3 is CSAGGGTGYTF. The DNA of the CDR3 is TGCAGCGCCGGGGGGGGAACTGGCTACACCTTC.

This chain links TRBV3-1 (or the pseudogene TRBV3-2) with TRBJ1-2; 8 bases map to TRBD1. Germline V gives CDR1 LGHDT, CDR2 YNNKEL (reference sequence). With V trimmed by 5 bases and J by 8 bases, 7 bases remained unmatched. The CDR3 has 13 amino acids. CDR3 residues: CASSVIQGDGYTF. DNA for the CDR3: TGTGCCAGCAGCGTGATACAGGGGGACGGCTACACCTTC.

V usage is TRBV10-3 and J usage is TRBJ2-7; TRBD1 agrees at 7 bases. The germline gives CDR1 ENHRY, CDR2 SYGVKD. The CDR3 is 12 amino acids. Trimming removed 8 bases from V and 4 bases from J; junction bases left unmatched: 5. The CDR3 reads CAISRDSYEQYF. CDR3 coding DNA: TGTGCCATCTCCCGGGACAGTTACGAGCAGTACTTC.

This clone appeared once. The rearrangement uses TRBV27 and TRBJ1-2; 10 bases match TRBD1. Germline loops: CDR1 MNHEY, CDR2 SMNVEV (reference sequence). J was trimmed by 3 bases and V by 7 bases; bases with no gene match: 5. The CDR3 sequence is 14 residues long. CDR3 region: CASMRQGADYGYTF. The DNA of the CDR3 is TGTGCCAGCATGAGACAGGGGGCTGACTATGGCTACACCTTC.

This sequence joins TRBV19 and TRBJ1-4; TRBD1 matches at 8 bases. CDR1 is LNHDA, CDR2 SQIVND, per germline (reference sequence). The length of the CDR3 is 15 residues. With V trimmed by 5 bases and J by 7 bases, 9 bases remained unmatched. CDR3 loop: CASSLPGGVREKLFF. In nucleotides, the CDR3 is TGTGCCAGTAGTTTACCAGGGGGCGTTCGTGAAAAACTGTTTTTT.